The sequence of this TCR beta chain was determined in a study of identifying expanded T cells in peripheral blood. Broader study findings: Differentially abundant clones: approximately 1.3 between replicates, around 17 at around 14 days, approximately 18 at four.

The data were produced by immunoSEQ multiplex PCR, yet TCRdb's version contains in-frame clones alone and is incomplete. The sample records about 91,000 clones, 88% being singletons. A remark on this clone: The antigen is undetermined.

The CDR3 extends over 16 amino acids. Germline CDR1 is LNHNV and CDR2 is YYDKDF (reference sequence). Losses at the gene ends were 2 bases for V and 6 bases for J; bases not matched to a gene: 7. This chain uses TRBV15 with TRBJ2-3, with TRBD2 matching over 11 bases. The TCR comes from a person aged 18 to 75 in good health. The sample was blood. The CDR3 sequence is CATSRQLAGVWDTQYF. The DNA of the CDR3 is TGTGCCACCAGCAGACAACTAGCGGGGGTTTGGGATACGCAGTATTTT.